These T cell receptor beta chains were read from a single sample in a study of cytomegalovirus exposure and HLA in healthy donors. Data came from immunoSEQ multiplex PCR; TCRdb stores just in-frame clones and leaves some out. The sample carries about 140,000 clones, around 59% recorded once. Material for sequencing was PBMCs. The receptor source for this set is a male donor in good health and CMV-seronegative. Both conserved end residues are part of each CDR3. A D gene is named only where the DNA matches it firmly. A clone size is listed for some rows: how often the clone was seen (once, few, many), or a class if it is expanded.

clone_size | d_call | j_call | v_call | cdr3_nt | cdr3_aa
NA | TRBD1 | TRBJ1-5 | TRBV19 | TGTGCCAGTAGCCTTACAGGGGTGGGGCAGCCCCAGCATTTT | CASSLTGVGQPQHF
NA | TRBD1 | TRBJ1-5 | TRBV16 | TGTGCCAGCAGCCAATCGGGACAGGGAAATCAGCCCCAGCATTTT | CASSQSGQGNQPQHF
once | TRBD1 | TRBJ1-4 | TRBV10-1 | TGCGCCAGCAGTCCATCAAAGGGGGCAGCTAATGAAAAACTGTTTTTT | CASSPSKGAANEKLFF
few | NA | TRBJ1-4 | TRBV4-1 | TGCGCCAGCAGCCCAGGGCCTAATGAAAAACTGTTTTTT | CASSPGPNEKLFF
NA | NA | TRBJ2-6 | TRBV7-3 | TGTGCCAGCAGCCGACGGGGGGCGACTGGGGCCAACGTCCTGACTTTC | CASSRRGATGANVLTF
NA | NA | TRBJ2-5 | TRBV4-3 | TGCGCCTGCAGCCAAGGGGCCGCGTATAACCAAGAGACCCAGTACTTC | CACSQGAAYNQETQYF
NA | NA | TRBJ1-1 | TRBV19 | TGTGCCAGTAGTATAGCGGGGTGGGCAGGTGACGAAGCTTTCTTT | CASSIAGWAGDEAFF
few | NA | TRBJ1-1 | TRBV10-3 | TGTGCCATCAAGCGAGCTATGAACACTGAAGCTTTCTTT | CAIKRAMNTEAFF
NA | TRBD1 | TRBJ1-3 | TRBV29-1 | TGCAGCGTTTTGTTAACCCCGGGACAGGACTCTGGAAACACCATATATTTT | CSVLLTPGQDSGNTIYF
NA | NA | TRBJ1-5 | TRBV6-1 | TGTGCCAGCAGGATACAGGGATATAGCAATCAGCCCCAGCATTTT | CASRIQGYSNQPQHF
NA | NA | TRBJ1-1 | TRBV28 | TGTGCCACCCTATCCCCACCTGAAGCTTTCTTT | CATLSPPEAFF
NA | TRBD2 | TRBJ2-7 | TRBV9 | TGTGCCAGCAGCGTAGCTACCGGCGGGGGGGCCGCCTACGAGCAGTACTTT | CASSVATGGGAAYEQYF
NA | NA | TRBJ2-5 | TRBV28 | TGTGCCCGCACATACCAAGAGACCCAGTACTTC | CARTYQETQYF
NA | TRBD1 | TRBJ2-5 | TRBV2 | TGTGCCAGCAGTTTCACAGGGGGTCAAGAGACCCAGTACTTC | CASSFTGGQETQYF
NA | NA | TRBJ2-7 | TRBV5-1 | TGCGCCAGCAGCCCCCTGGGTAGCGGCTACGAGCAGTACTTC | CASSPLGSGYEQYF
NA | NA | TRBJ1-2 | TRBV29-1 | TGCAGCGTTGTCGGGGGGCCCCATGGCTACCCCTTC | CSVVGGPHGYPF
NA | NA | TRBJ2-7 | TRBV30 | TGTGCCTGGAGTAAAGGGGCCTACGAGCAGTACTTC | CAWSKGAYEQYF
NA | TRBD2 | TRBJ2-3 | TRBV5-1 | TGCGCCAGCAGCTTGCTAGAGCGGGGGGTTACCCTCACAGATACGCAGTATTTT | CASSLLERGVTLTDTQYF
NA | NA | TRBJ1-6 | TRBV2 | TGTGCCAGCAGTGAAGCGAGCTACTCCTATAATTCACCCCTCCACTTT | CASSEASYSYNSPLHF
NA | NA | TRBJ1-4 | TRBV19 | TGTGCCAGTAGTATAATCTCCGACCCGAGGGTTAATGAAAAACTGTTTTTT | CASSIISDPRVNEKLFF
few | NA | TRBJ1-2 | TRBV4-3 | TGCGCCAGCAGCCAAGGGTTGCAACAGGTCTATGGCTACACCTTC | CASSQGLQQVYGYTF